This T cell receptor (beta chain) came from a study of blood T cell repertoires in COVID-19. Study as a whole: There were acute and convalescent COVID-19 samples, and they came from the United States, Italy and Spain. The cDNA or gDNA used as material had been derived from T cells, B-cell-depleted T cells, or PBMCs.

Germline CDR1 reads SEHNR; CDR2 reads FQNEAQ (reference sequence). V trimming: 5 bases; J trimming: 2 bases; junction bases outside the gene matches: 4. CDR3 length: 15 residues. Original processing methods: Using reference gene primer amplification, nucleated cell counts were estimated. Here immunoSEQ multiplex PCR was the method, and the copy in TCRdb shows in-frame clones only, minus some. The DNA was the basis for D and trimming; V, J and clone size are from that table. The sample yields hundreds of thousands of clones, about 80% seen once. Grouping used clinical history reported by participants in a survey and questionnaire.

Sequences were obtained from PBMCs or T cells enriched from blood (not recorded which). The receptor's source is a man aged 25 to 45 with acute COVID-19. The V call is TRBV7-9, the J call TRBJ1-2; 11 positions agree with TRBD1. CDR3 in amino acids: CASSPGTGGNYGYTF. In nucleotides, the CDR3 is TGTGCCAGCAGCCCAGGGACAGGGGGAAACTATGGCTACACCTTC. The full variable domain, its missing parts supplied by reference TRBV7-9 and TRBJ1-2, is DTGVSQNPRHKITKRGQNVTFRCDPISEHNRLYWYRQTLGQGPEFLTYFQNEAQLEKSRLLSDRFSAERPKGSFSTLEIQRTEQGDSAMYLCASSPGTGGNYGYTFGSGTRLTVV.